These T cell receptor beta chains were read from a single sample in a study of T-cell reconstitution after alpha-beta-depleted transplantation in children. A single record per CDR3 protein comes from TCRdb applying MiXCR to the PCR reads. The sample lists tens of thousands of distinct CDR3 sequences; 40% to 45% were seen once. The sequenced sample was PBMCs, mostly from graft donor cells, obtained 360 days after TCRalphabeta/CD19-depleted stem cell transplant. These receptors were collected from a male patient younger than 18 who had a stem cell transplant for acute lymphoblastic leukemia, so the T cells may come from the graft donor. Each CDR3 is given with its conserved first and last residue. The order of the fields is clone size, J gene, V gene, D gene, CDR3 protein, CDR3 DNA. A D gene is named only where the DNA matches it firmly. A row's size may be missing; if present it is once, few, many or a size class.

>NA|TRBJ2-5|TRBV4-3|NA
CASSQEVDIQETQYF
TGCGCCAGCAGCCAAGAGGTGGACATCCAAGAGACCCAGTACTTC
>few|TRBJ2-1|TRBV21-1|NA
CASSNVAVPSLYNEQFF
TGTGCCAGCAGCAATGTGGCAGTTCCATCCCTATACAATGAGCAGTTCTTC
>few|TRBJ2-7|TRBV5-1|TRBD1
CASSFDGVGQGKQYF
TGCGCCAGCAGCTTCGACGGCGTCGGACAGGGCAAGCAGTACTTC
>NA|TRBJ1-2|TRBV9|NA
CASSQSRDGYTF
TGTGCCAGCAGCCAAAGCCGGGATGGCTACACCTTC
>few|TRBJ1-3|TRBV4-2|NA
CASSQEGAGGNTIYF
TGTGCCAGCAGCCAAGAGGGGGCCGGAGGAAACACCATATATTTT
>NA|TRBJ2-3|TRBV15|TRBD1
CATSRDDRGSDTQYF
TGTGCCACCAGCAGAGATGACAGGGGTTCTGATACGCAGTATTTT
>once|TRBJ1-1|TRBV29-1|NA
CSVEVRGPDEAFF
TGCAGCGTTGAAGTTCGGGGCCCGGATGAAGCTTTCTTT
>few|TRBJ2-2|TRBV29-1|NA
CSVRGQGVGELFF
TGCAGCGTTCGGGGCCAGGGTGTCGGGGAGCTGTTTTTT
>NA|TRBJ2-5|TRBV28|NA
CASSLPSRETQYF
TGTGCCAGCAGTTTACCGTCCAGGGAGACCCAGTACTTC
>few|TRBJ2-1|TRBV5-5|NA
CASSFGQGQGNEQFF
TGTGCCAGCAGCTTTGGGCAGGGCCAGGGGAATGAGCAGTTCTTC
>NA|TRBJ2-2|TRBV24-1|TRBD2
CATSDSLAGGSNTGELFF
TGTGCCACCAGTGACTCCCTAGCGGGAGGTTCGAACACCGGGGAGCTGTTTTTT
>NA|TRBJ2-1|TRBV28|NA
CASSLIGSSYNEQFF
TGTGCCAGCAGTTTAATTGGGAGCTCCTACAATGAGCAGTTCTTC
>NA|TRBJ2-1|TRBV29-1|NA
CSVYWTDHNEQFF
TGCAGCGTTTATTGGACAGACCACAATGAGCAGTTCTTC
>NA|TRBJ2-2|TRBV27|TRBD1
CASSFLGTGPTGELFF
TGTGCCAGCAGTTTCCTAGGGACAGGTCCCACCGGGGAGCTGTTTTTT
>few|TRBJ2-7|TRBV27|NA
CASSSKLSSYEQYF
TGTGCCAGCAGTTCCAAACTCAGCTCCTACGAGCAGTACTTC
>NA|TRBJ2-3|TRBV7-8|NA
CASSLRRQGGGSSTDTQYF
TGTGCCAGCAGCCTCAGGAGGCAGGGAGGGGGATCTAGCACAGATACGCAGTATTTT
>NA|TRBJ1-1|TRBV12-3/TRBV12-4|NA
CASSLGQGGYTEAFF
TGTGCCAGCAGTTTGGGGCAGGGTGGGTACACTGAAGCTTTCTTT
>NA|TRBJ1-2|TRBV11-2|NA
CASSLWGGLYGYTF
TGTGCCAGCAGCTTATGGGGGGGCCTCTATGGCTACACCTTC
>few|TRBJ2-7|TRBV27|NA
CASSSPGGEQYF
TGTGCCAGCAGTTCCCCCGGGGGCGAGCAGTACTTC
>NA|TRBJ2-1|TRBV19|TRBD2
CASSPDSGSSYNEQFF
TGTGCCAGTAGCCCCGATAGCGGGAGCTCCTACAATGAGCAGTTCTTC
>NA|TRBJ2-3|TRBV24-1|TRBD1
CATSESGGWGDTQYF
TGTGCCACCAGTGAGTCAGGGGGCTGGGGAGATACGCAGTATTTT
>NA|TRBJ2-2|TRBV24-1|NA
CATSVRSGTGELFF
TGTGCCACCAGTGTCCGGTCGGGGACCGGGGAGCTGTTTTTT
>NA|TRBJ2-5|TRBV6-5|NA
CASSWGPLPLQETQYF
TGTGCCAGCAGTTGGGGACCTCTACCCCTACAAGAGACCCAGTACTTC
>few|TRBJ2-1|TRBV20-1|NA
CSSPGAAVLSPEQFF
TGCAGTTCACCCGGCGCCGCGGTCCTTTCCCCCGAGCAGTTCTTC
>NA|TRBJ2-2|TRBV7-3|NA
CASRAANTGELFF
TGTGCCTCCAGGGCCGCGAACACCGGGGAGCTGTTTTTT
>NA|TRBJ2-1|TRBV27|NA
CASSWGVSSYNEQFF
TGTGCCAGCAGTTGGGGAGTTTCCTCCTACAATGAGCAGTTCTTC
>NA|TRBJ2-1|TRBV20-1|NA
CSARDLRRDPTERYNEQFF
TGCAGTGCTAGAGATCTCCGGCGGGACCCAACCGAGAGATACAATGAGCAGTTCTTC
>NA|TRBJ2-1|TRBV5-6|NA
CASSPLTSGYNEQFF
TGTGCCAGCAGCCCCTTGACTAGTGGATACAATGAGCAGTTCTTC
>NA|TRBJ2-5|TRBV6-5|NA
CASSYSTLRETQYF
TGTGCCAGCAGTTACTCTACCCTCCGGGAGACCCAGTACTTC
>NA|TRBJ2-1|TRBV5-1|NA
CASSLELYEQFF
TGCGCCAGCAGCTTGGAGCTCTATGAGCAGTTCTTC
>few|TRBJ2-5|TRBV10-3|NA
CAISESRGARTEETQYF
TGTGCCATCAGTGAGTCTAGGGGGGCCAGAACCGAAGAGACCCAGTACTTC
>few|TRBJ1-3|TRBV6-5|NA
CAGEGRDTIYF
TGTGCCGGAGAGGGGAGGGACACCATATATTTT
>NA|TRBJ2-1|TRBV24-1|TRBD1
CATSDASGTGNEQFF
TGTGCCACCAGTGATGCCTCCGGGACAGGTAATGAGCAGTTCTTC
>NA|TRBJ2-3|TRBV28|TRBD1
CASSFTQGMGTDTQYF
TGTGCCAGCAGTTTCACACAGGGGATGGGCACAGATACGCAGTATTTT
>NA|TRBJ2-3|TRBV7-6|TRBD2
CASSLGSGGAGDTQYF
TGTGCCAGCAGCTTAGGAAGCGGGGGGGCCGGAGATACGCAGTATTTT
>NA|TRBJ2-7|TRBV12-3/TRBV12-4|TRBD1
CASSTGTGSIF
TGTGCCAGCAGCACCGGGACAGGTTCCATCTTC
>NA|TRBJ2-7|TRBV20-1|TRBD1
CSASLQGSYEQYF
TGCAGTGCTAGTCTACAGGGGAGCTACGAGCAGTACTTC
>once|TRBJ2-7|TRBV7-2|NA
CASSLVSYEQYF
TGTGCCAGCAGCTTGGTCTCCTACGAGCAGTACTTC
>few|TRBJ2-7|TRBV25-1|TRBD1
CASSDAGGLFEQYF
TGTGCCAGCAGTGACGCAGGGGGTCTTTTCGAGCAGTACTTC
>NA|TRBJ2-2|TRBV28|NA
CASIRLLTGELFF
TGTGCCAGCATAAGACTGCTCACCGGGGAGCTGTTTTTT
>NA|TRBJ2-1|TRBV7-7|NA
CASSPHRAPNEQFF
TGTGCCAGCAGCCCCCACAGGGCCCCGAATGAGCAGTTCTTC